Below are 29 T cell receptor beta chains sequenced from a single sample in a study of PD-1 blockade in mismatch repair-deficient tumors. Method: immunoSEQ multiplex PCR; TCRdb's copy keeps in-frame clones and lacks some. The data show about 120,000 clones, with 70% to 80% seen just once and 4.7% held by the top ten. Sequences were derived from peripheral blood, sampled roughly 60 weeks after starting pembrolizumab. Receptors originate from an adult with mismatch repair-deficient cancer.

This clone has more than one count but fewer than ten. DNA for the CDR3: TGTGCCATCAGTGAGGTTTCCAATGAGCAGTTCTTC. Protein sequence: CAISEVSNEQFF. The chain recombines TRBV10-3 with TRBJ2-1; D unclear. This CDR3 is 12 amino acids long. Trimming left V 2 bases short and J 6 bases short, with 5 bases between. In germline, CDR1 is ENHRY, CDR2 SYGVKD.

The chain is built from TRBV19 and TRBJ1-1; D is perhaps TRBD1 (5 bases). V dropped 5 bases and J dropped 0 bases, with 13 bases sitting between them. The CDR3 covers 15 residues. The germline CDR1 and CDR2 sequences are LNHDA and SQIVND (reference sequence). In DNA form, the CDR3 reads TGTGCCAGTAGTCCGCGGGACGGCATGAACACTGAAGCTTTCTTT. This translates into CASSPRDGMNTEAFF.

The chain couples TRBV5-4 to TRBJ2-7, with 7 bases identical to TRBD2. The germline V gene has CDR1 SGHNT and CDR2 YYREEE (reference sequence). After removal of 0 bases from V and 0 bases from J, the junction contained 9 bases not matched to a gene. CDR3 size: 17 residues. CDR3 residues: CASSLAGGAGVSYEQYF. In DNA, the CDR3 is TGTGCCAGCAGCTTGGCCGGAGGGGCGGGAGTCTCCTACGAGCAGTACTTC.

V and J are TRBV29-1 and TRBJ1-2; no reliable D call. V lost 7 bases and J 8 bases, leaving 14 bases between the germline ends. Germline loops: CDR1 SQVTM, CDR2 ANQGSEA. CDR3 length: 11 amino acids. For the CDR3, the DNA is TGCAGCGCCGCACGAAACGGCGGCTACACCTTC. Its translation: CSAARNGGYTF.

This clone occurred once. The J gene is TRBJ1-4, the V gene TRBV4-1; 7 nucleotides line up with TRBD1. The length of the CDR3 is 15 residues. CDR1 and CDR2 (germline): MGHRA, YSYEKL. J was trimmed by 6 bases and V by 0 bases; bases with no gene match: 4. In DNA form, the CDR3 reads TGCGCCAGCAGCCAAGAAGACAGGGACCATGAAAAACTGTTTTTT. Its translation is CASSQEDRDHEKLFF.

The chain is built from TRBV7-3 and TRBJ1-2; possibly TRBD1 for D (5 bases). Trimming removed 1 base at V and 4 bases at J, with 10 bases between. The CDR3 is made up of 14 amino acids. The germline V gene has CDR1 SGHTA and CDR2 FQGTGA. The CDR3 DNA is TGTGCCAGCAGCTTAAGGGGGGGAGCCTATGGCTACACCTTC. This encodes CASSLRGGAYGYTF.

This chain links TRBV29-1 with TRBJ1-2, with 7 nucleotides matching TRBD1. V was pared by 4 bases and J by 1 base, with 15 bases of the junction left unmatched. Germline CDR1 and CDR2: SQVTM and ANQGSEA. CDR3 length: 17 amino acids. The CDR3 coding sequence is TGCAGCGTTGGTCCCTATACGGGACAGCAACTTAACTATGGCTACACCTTC. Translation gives CSVGPYTGQQLNYGYTF. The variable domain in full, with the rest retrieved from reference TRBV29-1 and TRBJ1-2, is SAVISQKPSRDICQRGTSLTIQCQVDSQVTMMFWYRQQPGQSLTLIATANQGSEATYESGFVIDKFPISRPNLTFSTLTVSNMSPEDSSIYLCSVGPYTGQQLNYGYTFGSGTRLTVV.

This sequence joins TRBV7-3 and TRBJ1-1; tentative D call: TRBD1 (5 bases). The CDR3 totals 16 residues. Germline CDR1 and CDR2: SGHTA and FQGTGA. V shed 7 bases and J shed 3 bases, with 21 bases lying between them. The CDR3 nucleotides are TGTGCCAGCACCCATCTATTGACAGCCTTGGACACTGAAGCTTTCTTT. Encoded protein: CASTHLLTALDTEAFF.

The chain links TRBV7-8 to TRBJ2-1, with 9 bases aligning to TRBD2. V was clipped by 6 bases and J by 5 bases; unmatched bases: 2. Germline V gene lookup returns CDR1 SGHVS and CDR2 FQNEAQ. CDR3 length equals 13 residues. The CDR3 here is CASSPSGNNEQFF. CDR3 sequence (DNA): TGTGCCAGCAGTCCTAGCGGGAACAATGAGCAGTTCTTC.

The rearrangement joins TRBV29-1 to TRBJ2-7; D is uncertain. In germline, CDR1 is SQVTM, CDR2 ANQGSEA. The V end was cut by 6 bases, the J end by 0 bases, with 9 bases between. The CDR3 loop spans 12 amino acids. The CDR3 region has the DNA TGCAGCGTACTGACGAACTCCTACGAGCAGTACTTC. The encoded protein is CSVLTNSYEQYF.

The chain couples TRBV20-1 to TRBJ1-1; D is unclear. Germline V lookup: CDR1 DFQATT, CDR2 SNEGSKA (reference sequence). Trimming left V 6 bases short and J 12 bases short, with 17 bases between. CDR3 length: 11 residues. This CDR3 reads CSAKGAGETFF. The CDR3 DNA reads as TGCAGTGCCAAAGGCGCGGGAGAGACTTTCTTT.

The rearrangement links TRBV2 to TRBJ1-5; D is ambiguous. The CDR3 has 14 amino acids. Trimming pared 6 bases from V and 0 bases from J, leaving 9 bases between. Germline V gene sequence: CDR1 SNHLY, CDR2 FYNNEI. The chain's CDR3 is CASSERYSNQPQHF. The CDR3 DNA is TGTGCCAGCAGCGAGAGGTATAGCAATCAGCCCCAGCATTTT.

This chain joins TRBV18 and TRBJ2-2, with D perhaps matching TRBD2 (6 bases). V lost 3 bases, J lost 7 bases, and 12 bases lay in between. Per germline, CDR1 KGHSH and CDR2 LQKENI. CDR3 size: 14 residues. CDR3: CASSPTRGIGELFF. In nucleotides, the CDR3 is TGTGCCAGCTCACCTACTCGGGGGATCGGGGAGCTGTTTTTT.

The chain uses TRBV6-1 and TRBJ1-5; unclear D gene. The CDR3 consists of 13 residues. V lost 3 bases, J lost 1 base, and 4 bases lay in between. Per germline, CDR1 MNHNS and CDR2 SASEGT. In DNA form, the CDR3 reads TGTGCCAGCAGTGATTCCAGCAATCAGCCCCAGCATTTT. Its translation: CASSDSSNQPQHF.

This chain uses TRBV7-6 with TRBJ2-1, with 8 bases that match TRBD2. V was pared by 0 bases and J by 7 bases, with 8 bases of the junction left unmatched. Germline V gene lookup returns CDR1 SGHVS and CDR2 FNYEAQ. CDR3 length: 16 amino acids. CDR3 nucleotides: TGTGCCAGCAGCTTAGCAGAAGCGGGAGTTGGAAATGAGCAGTTCTTC. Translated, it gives CASSLAEAGVGNEQFF. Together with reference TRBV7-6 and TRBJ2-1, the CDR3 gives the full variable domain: GAGVSQSPRYKVTKRGQDVALRCDPISGHVSLYWYRQALGQGPEFLTYFNYEAQQDKSGLPNDRFSAERPEGSISTLTIQRTEQRDSAMYRCASSLAEAGVGNEQFFGPGTRLTVL.

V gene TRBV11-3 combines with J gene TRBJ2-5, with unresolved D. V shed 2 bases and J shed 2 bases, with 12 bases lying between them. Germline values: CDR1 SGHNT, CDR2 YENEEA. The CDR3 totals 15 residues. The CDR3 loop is CASSLSHHPQETQYF. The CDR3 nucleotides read TGTGCCAGCAGCTTATCGCATCACCCTCAAGAGACCCAGTACTTC.

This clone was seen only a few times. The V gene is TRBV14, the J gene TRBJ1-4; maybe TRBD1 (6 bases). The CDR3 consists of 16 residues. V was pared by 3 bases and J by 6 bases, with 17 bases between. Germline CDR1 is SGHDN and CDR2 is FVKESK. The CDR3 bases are TGTGCCAGCAGCCATCTCCTAGGGGGGCAGGATGAAAAACTGTTTTTT. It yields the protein CASSHLLGGQDEKLFF.

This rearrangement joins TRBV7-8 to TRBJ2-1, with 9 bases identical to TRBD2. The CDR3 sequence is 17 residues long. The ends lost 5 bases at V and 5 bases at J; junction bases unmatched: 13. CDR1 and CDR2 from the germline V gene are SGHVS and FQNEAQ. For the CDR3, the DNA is TGTGCCAGCAGCCCCGGAATTCTAGCGGGGACCCACAATGAGCAGTTCTTC. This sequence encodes CASSPGILAGTHNEQFF.

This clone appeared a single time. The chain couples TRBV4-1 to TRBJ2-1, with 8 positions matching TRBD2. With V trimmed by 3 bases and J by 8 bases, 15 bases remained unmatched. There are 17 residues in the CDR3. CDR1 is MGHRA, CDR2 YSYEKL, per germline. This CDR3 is CASSQTFSSGSPYEQFF. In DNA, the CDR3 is TGCGCCAGCAGCCAGACCTTCAGCAGCGGGAGTCCCTATGAGCAGTTCTTC.

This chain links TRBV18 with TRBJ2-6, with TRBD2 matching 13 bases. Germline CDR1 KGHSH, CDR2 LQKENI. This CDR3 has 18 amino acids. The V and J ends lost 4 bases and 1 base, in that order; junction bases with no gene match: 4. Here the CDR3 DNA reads TGTGCCAGCTCACTCGGGACTAGCGGGAAGTCTGGGGCCAACGTCCTGACTTTC. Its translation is CASSLGTSGKSGANVLTF.

For the CDR3, the DNA is TGCGCCAGTACCGTAGCGGGAGCCTACAATGAGCAGTTCTTC. It encodes CASTVAGAYNEQFF. This rearrangement joins TRBV5-1 to TRBJ2-1; TRBD2 aligns across 9 bases. The CDR3 is 14 residues long. The V segment lost 8 bases and the J segment 2 bases; nucleotides outside the gene matches: 5. Germline CDR1 is SGHRS and CDR2 is YFSETQ.

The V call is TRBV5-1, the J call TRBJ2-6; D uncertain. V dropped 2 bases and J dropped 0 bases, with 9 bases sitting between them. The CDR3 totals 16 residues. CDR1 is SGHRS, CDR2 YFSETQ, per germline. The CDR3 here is CASSFPQVSGANVLTF. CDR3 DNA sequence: TGCGCCAGCAGCTTTCCGCAAGTCTCTGGGGCCAACGTCCTGACTTTC. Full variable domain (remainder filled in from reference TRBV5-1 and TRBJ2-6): KAGVTQTPRYLIKTRGQQVTLSCSPISGHRSVSWYQQTPGQGLQFLFEYFSETQRNKGNFPGRFSGRQFSNSRSEMNVSTLELGDSALYLCASSFPQVSGANVLTFGAGSRLTVL.

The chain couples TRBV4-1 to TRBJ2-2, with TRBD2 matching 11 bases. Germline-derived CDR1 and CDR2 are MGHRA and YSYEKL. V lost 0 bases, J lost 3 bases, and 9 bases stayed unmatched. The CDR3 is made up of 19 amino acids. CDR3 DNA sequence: TGCGCCAGCAGCCAAGATTTTGATAGCGGGAGGGTTTACACCGGGGAGCTGTTTTTT. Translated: CASSQDFDSGRVYTGELFF.

The CDR3 loop reads CASSLGTSGRAKGTDTQYF. The DNA for the CDR3 is TGCGCCAGCAGCTTGGGGACTAGCGGGAGGGCCAAGGGCACAGATACGCAGTATTTT. This sequence joins TRBV5-1 and TRBJ2-3, with 15 bases that match TRBD2. This CDR3 spans 19 amino acids. The germline gives CDR1 SGHRS, CDR2 YFSETQ. The V gene end was trimmed by 0 bases and the J gene end by 1 base; junction bases not matched to a gene: 6.

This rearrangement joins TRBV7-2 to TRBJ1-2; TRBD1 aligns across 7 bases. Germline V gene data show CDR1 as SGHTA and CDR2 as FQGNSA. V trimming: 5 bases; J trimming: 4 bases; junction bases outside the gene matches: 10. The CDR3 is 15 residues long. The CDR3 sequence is CASSQGQGQSYGYTF. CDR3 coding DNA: TGTGCCAGCAGCCAAGGGCAGGGACAGTCCTATGGCTACACCTTC. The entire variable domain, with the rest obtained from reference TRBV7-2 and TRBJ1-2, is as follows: GAGVSQSPSNKVTEKGKDVELRCDPISGHTALYWYRQSLGQGLEFLIYFQGNSAPDKSGLPSDRFSAERTGGSVSTLTIQRTQQEDSAVYLCASSQGQGQSYGYTFGSGTRLTVV.

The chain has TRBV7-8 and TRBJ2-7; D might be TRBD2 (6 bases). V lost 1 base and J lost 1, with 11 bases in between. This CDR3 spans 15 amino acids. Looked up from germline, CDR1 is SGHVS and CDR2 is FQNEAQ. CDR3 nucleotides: TGTGCCAGCAGCTTAGATCGACTAGAGTCCTACGAGCAGTACTTC. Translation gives CASSLDRLESYEQYF.

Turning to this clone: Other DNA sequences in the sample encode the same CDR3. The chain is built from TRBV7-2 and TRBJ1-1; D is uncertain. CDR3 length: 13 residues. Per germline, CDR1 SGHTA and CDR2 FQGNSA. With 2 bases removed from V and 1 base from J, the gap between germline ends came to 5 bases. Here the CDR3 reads CASSLTENTEAFF. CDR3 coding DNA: TGTGCCAGCAGCTTAACAGAGAACACTGAAGCTTTCTTT.

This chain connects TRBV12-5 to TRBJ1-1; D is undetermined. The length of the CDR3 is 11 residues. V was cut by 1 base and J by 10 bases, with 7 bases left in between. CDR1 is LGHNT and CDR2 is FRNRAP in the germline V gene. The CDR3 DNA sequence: TGTGCTAGTGGTTTGGCCCACGGAGCTTTCTTT. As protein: CASGLAHGAFF. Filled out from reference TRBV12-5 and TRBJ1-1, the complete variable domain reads DARVTQTPRHKVTEMGQEVTMRCQPILGHNTVFWYRQTMMQGLELLAYFRNRAPLDDSGMPKDRFSAEMPDATLATLKIQPSEPRDSAVYFCASGLAHGAFFGQGTRLTVV.

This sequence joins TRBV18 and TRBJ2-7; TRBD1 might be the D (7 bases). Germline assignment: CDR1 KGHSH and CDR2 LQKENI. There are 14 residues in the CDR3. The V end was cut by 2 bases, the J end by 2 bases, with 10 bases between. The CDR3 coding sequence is TGTGCCAGCTCACCAGCGGGACAGCCCTACGAGCAGTACTTC. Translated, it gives CASSPAGQPYEQYF.